The rows below give T cell receptor beta chains drawn from one sample of a study of T cell responses to AZD1222 COVID-19 vaccine. The protocol was immunoSEQ multiplex PCR, while the TCRdb copy is restricted to in-frame clones and leaves out a portion. The sample lists tens of thousands of clones, around 88% seen once, with under 14% in the top ten. The specimen was peripheral blood, collected 28 days after the second AZD1222 dose. The receptors were gathered from an adult who received the AZD1222 COVID-19 vaccine. Both conserved end residues are part of each CDR3. D genes are given only for firm matches. Rows may omit the clone size; those that give it use once, few, many or a size class.

J gene: TRBJ2-2
CDR3 length: 17
V gene: TRBV4-3
D gene: TRBD2
clone size: few
CDR3 DNA: TGCGCCAGCAGCCGAAGAGCGGGGGGCGGGAACACCGGGGAGCTGTTTTTT
CDR3 protein: CASSRRAGGGNTGELFF

J gene: TRBJ1-2
CDR3 length: 13
V gene: TRBV4-3
D gene: TRBD1
clone size: NA
CDR3 DNA: TGCGCCAGCAGCCACACAGGGGCGGGTGGCTACACCTTC
CDR3 protein: CASSHTGAGGYTF

J gene: TRBJ1-1
CDR3 length: 16
V gene: TRBV5-4
D gene: TRBD1
clone size: NA
CDR3 DNA: TGTGCCAGCAGTAGCGGCAGGGGGCGCGAGAACACTGAAGCTTTCTTT
CDR3 protein: CASSSGRGRENTEAFF

J gene: TRBJ1-6
CDR3 length: 15
V gene: TRBV5-4
D gene: NA
clone size: NA
CDR3 DNA: TGTGCCAGCAGCTTGGAACGGGACACAAGTTCACCCCTCCACTTT
CDR3 protein: CASSLERDTSSPLHF

J gene: TRBJ2-3
CDR3 length: 15
V gene: TRBV11-3
D gene: TRBD2
clone size: NA
CDR3 DNA: TGTGCCAGCAGCTTGGCTAGCGGATTTCTAAATACGCAGTATTTT
CDR3 protein: CASSLASGFLNTQYF

J gene: TRBJ1-2
CDR3 length: 11
V gene: TRBV29-1
D gene: NA
clone size: few
CDR3 DNA: TGCAGCGTTGAGACGGCCTATGGCTACACCTTC
CDR3 protein: CSVETAYGYTF

J gene: TRBJ1-5
CDR3 length: 15
V gene: TRBV6-5
D gene: TRBD1
clone size: NA
CDR3 DNA: TGTGCCAGCAGTCCGAGGACAGGGGGCGAACAGCCCCAGCATTTT
CDR3 protein: CASSPRTGGEQPQHF

J gene: TRBJ2-1
CDR3 length: 14
V gene: TRBV2
D gene: NA
clone size: NA
CDR3 DNA: TGTGCCAGCATCTTCGGCAGGGGAGACAATGAGCAGTTCTTC
CDR3 protein: CASIFGRGDNEQFF

J gene: TRBJ2-3
CDR3 length: 17
V gene: TRBV5-4
D gene: NA
clone size: NA
CDR3 DNA: TGTGCCAGCAGCCGATCTCAGGGGGGGCTCGGCACAGATACGCAGTATTTT
CDR3 protein: CASSRSQGGLGTDTQYF

J gene: TRBJ1-1
CDR3 length: 17
V gene: TRBV5-5
D gene: NA
clone size: NA
CDR3 DNA: TGTGCCAGCAGCCCAAGCTGGGGGGCTGTAGAGTTCACTGAAGCTTTCTTT
CDR3 protein: CASSPSWGAVEFTEAFF

J gene: TRBJ2-2
CDR3 length: 18
V gene: TRBV7-6
D gene: TRBD2
clone size: NA
CDR3 DNA: TGTGCCAGCAGCTTAAGGATAGCGGGGGGCCAGGACACCGGGGAGCTGTTTTTT
CDR3 protein: CASSLRIAGGQDTGELFF

J gene: TRBJ1-1
CDR3 length: 13
V gene: TRBV5-4
D gene: TRBD1
clone size: NA
CDR3 DNA: TGTGCCAGCAGCCGGGGACAGGGGTTTGAAGCTTTCTTT
CDR3 protein: CASSRGQGFEAFF

J gene: TRBJ1-3
CDR3 length: 14
V gene: TRBV25-1
D gene: NA
clone size: NA
CDR3 DNA: TGTGCCAGCAGTAAACAGGAGTCTGGAAACACCATATATTTT
CDR3 protein: CASSKQESGNTIYF

J gene: TRBJ1-2
CDR3 length: 15
V gene: TRBV24-1
D gene: TRBD1
clone size: NA
CDR3 DNA: TGTGCCACCAGTGATCCGACAGGGGGAGGCTATGGCTACACCTTC
CDR3 protein: CATSDPTGGGYGYTF

J gene: TRBJ2-1
CDR3 length: 15
V gene: TRBV7-3
D gene: TRBD2
clone size: few
CDR3 DNA: TGTGCCAGCAGCACAACTAGCGGGGGTGGCAATGAGCAGTTCTTC
CDR3 protein: CASSTTSGGGNEQFF

J gene: TRBJ1-1
CDR3 length: 14
V gene: TRBV5-4
D gene: NA
clone size: NA
CDR3 DNA: TGTGCCAGCAGCATTCCAGGGGTGAACACTGAAGCTTTCTTT
CDR3 protein: CASSIPGVNTEAFF

J gene: TRBJ2-2
CDR3 length: 16
V gene: TRBV9
D gene: NA
clone size: NA
CDR3 DNA: TGTGCCAGCAGCCCCATTGGGGCAGTATTAGCCGGGGAGCTGTTTTTT
CDR3 protein: CASSPIGAVLAGELFF

J gene: TRBJ1-6
CDR3 length: 18
V gene: TRBV19
D gene: NA
clone size: NA
CDR3 DNA: TGTGCCAGTAGCAGCGACGGAGGGAGGTGGGACTATAATTCACCCCTCCACTTT
CDR3 protein: CASSSDGGRWDYNSPLHF

J gene: TRBJ1-5
CDR3 length: 14
V gene: TRBV6-1
D gene: NA
clone size: NA
CDR3 DNA: TGTGCCAGCAGTGAAGGCCTGGGCAATCAGCCCCAGCATTTT
CDR3 protein: CASSEGLGNQPQHF

J gene: TRBJ2-5
CDR3 length: 13
V gene: TRBV7-2
D gene: TRBD1
clone size: NA
CDR3 DNA: TGTGCCAGCAGCGCAGGGGGCAGGGAGACCCAGTACTTC
CDR3 protein: CASSAGGRETQYF

J gene: TRBJ1-5
CDR3 length: 16
V gene: TRBV30
D gene: NA
clone size: NA
CDR3 DNA: TGTGCCTGGAGCATCGGGAGTTTTCGGAACAATCAGCCCCAGCATTTT
CDR3 protein: CAWSIGSFRNNQPQHF

J gene: TRBJ2-1
CDR3 length: 16
V gene: TRBV7-9
D gene: TRBD2
clone size: NA
CDR3 DNA: TGTGCCAGCAGCCCGTTAGCGGGGGAGACCTACAATGAGCAGTTCTTC
CDR3 protein: CASSPLAGETYNEQFF

J gene: TRBJ2-7
CDR3 length: 14
V gene: TRBV10-3
D gene: NA
clone size: NA
CDR3 DNA: TGTGCCATCAGTGAGATTAAGGCCTCCTACGAGCAGTACTTC
CDR3 protein: CAISEIKASYEQYF

J gene: TRBJ1-4
CDR3 length: 16
V gene: TRBV5-4
D gene: TRBD1
clone size: once
CDR3 DNA: TGTGCCAGCAGCTCCGGGACAGACGCAACTAATGAAAAACTGTTTTTT
CDR3 protein: CASSSGTDATNEKLFF

J gene: TRBJ1-2
CDR3 length: 13
V gene: TRBV12-3/TRBV12-4
D gene: TRBD1
clone size: NA
CDR3 DNA: TGTGCCAGCAGCCTGACAGGGGGCGCGGGCTACACCTTC
CDR3 protein: CASSLTGGAGYTF

J gene: TRBJ2-1
CDR3 length: 15
V gene: TRBV30
D gene: TRBD2
clone size: NA
CDR3 DNA: TGTGCCTGGAGTTTCCTAGCGGGGTTCCACAATGAGCAGTTCTTC
CDR3 protein: CAWSFLAGFHNEQFF

J gene: TRBJ2-6
CDR3 length: 16
V gene: TRBV19
D gene: NA
clone size: NA
CDR3 DNA: TGTGCCAGTAGTATGGGTGGGCGGTCTGGGGCCAACGTCCTGACTTTC
CDR3 protein: CASSMGGRSGANVLTF

J gene: TRBJ1-1
CDR3 length: 14
V gene: TRBV7-2
D gene: TRBD1
clone size: NA
CDR3 DNA: TGTGCCAGCAGCTTACGACAGGGCCCCACTGAAGCTTTCTTT
CDR3 protein: CASSLRQGPTEAFF

J gene: TRBJ1-5
CDR3 length: 15
V gene: TRBV19
D gene: TRBD1
clone size: NA
CDR3 DNA: TGTGCCAGTAGTATAGACGGACAGGGGAAGCAGCCCCAGCATTTT
CDR3 protein: CASSIDGQGKQPQHF

J gene: TRBJ2-5
CDR3 length: 13
V gene: TRBV29-1
D gene: NA
clone size: NA
CDR3 DNA: TGCAGCGTTGTTTGGGCAGGGGGGGAGACCCAGTACTTC
CDR3 protein: CSVVWAGGETQYF

J gene: TRBJ1-2
CDR3 length: 14
V gene: TRBV19
D gene: NA
clone size: NA
CDR3 DNA: TGTGCCAGTAGGACGGCAGGTTTGGGCTCTGGCTACACCTTC
CDR3 protein: CASRTAGLGSGYTF

J gene: TRBJ2-3
CDR3 length: 16
V gene: TRBV7-9
D gene: NA
clone size: few
CDR3 DNA: TGTGCCAGCAGCTCAGCTGTGAGGGCCTCCACAGATACGCAGTATTTT
CDR3 protein: CASSSAVRASTDTQYF

J gene: TRBJ1-2
CDR3 length: 15
V gene: TRBV19
D gene: NA
clone size: NA
CDR3 DNA: TGTGCCAGTAGTATTGACAGTTGGATTAACTATGGCTACACCTTC
CDR3 protein: CASSIDSWINYGYTF

J gene: TRBJ1-5
CDR3 length: 15
V gene: TRBV7-9
D gene: NA
clone size: NA
CDR3 DNA: TGTGCCAGCAGCTCCCACGGTAGGGAGGATCAGCCCCAGCATTTT
CDR3 protein: CASSSHGREDQPQHF

J gene: TRBJ2-3
CDR3 length: 15
V gene: TRBV9
D gene: TRBD2
clone size: few
CDR3 DNA: TGTGCCAGCGGGGTCGGGGGGTCCAACTACGATACGCAGTATTTT
CDR3 protein: CASGVGGSNYDTQYF

J gene: TRBJ1-3
CDR3 length: 14
V gene: TRBV6-9
D gene: NA
clone size: NA
CDR3 DNA: TGTGCCAGCAGTTCCCGGAGAGGGGGAAACACCATATATTTT
CDR3 protein: CASSSRRGGNTIYF

J gene: TRBJ2-7
CDR3 length: 13
V gene: TRBV7-9
D gene: NA
clone size: once
CDR3 DNA: TGTGCCAGCAGCTTAACGGGGGACTACGAGCAGTACTTC
CDR3 protein: CASSLTGDYEQYF

J gene: TRBJ2-1
CDR3 length: 15
V gene: TRBV7-3
D gene: NA
clone size: NA
CDR3 DNA: TGTGCCAGCAGCTTAGGACCGACAACATACAATGAGCAGTTCTTC
CDR3 protein: CASSLGPTTYNEQFF

J gene: TRBJ1-2
CDR3 length: 14
V gene: TRBV27
D gene: NA
clone size: once
CDR3 DNA: TGTGCCAGCAGCTCCCTCAGGACTAACTATGGCTACACCTTC
CDR3 protein: CASSSLRTNYGYTF

J gene: TRBJ1-2
CDR3 length: 11
V gene: TRBV12-3/TRBV12-4
D gene: TRBD1
clone size: NA
CDR3 DNA: TGTGCCAGCAGTTACGACAGGGATCTCACCTTC
CDR3 protein: CASSYDRDLTF

J gene: TRBJ2-2
CDR3 length: 16
V gene: TRBV24-1
D gene: NA
clone size: NA
CDR3 DNA: TGTGCCACCAGTGACCCCGGGCAGGGGAACACCGGGGAGCTGTTTTTT
CDR3 protein: CATSDPGQGNTGELFF

J gene: TRBJ1-1
CDR3 length: 13
V gene: TRBV6-5
D gene: NA
clone size: NA
CDR3 DNA: TGTGCCAGCAGTTACGTGGCCTCAGGTGAAGCTTTCTTT
CDR3 protein: CASSYVASGEAFF